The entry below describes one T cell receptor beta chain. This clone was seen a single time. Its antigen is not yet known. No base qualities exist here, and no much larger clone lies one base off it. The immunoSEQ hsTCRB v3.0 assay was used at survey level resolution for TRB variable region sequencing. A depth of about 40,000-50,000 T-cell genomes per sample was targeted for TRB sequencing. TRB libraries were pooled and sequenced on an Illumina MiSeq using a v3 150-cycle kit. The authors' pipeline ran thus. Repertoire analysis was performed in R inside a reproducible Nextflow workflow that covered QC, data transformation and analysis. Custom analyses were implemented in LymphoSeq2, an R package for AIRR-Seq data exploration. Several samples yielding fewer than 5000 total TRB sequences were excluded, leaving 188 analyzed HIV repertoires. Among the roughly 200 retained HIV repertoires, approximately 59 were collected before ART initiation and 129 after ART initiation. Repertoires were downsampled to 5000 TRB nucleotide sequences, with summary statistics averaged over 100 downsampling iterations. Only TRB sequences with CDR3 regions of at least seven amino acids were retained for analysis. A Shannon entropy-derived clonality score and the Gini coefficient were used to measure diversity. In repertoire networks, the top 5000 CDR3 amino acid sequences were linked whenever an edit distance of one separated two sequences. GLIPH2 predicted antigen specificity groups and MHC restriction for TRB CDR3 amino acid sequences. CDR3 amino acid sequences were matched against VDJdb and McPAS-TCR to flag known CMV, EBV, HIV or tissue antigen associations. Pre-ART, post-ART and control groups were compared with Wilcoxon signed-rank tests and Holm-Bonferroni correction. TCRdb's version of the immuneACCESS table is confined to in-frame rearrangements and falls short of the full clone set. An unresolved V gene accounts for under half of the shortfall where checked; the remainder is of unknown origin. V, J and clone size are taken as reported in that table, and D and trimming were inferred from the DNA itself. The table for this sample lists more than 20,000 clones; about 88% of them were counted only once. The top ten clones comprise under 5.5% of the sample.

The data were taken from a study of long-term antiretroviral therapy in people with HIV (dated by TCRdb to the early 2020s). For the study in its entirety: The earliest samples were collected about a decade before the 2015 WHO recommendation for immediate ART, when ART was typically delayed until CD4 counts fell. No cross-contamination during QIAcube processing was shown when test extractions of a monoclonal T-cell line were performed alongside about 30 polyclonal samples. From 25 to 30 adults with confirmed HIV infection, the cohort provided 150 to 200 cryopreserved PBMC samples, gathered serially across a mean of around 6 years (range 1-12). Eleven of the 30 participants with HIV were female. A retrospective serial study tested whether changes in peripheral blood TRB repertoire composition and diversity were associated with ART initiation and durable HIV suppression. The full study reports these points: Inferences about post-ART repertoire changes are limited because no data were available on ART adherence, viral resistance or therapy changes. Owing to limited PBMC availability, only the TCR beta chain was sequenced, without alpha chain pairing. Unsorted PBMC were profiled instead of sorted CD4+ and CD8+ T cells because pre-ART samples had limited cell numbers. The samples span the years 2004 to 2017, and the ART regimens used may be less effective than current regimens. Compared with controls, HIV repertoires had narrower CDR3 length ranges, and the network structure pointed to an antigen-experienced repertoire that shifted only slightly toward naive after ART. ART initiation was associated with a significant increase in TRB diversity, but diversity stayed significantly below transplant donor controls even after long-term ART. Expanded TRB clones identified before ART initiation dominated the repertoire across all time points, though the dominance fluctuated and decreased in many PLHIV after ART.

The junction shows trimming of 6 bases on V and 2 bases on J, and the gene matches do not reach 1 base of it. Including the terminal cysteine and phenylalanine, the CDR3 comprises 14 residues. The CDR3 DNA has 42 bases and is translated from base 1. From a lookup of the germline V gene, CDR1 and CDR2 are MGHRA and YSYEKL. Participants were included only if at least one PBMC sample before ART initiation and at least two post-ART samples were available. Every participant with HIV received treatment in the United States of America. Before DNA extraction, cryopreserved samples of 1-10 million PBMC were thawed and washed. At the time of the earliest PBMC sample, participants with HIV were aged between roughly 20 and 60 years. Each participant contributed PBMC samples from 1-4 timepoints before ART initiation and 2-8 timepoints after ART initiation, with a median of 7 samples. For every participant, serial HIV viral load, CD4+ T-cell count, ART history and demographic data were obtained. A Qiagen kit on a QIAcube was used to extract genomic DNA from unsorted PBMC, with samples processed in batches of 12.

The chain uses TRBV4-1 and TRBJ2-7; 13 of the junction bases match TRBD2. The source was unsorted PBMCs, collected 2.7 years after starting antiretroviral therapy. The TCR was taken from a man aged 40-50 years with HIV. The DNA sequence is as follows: TGCGCCAGCAGACTAGCGGGAGGGACCTACGAGCAGTACTTC. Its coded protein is CASRLAGGTYEQYF.